The table lists the clone carrying this T cell receptor beta chain with a few counts. The antigen is not known. This sample is drawn from a study of blood T cells in healthy people across ages. Through a sample-barcoded 5' primer and a J-beta primer mix, a second PCR was run for about 6 to 11 cycles. TCRdb re-called the 5' RACE reads through MiXCR, storing one row per CDR3 protein. This sample carries about 940,000 distinct CDR3 sequences, around 48% of them seen once, and the ten largest clones take under 15%. The study drew donors from healthy Caucasian individuals in Russia aged roughly 6 to 95. Researchers report isolating at least 7 million PBMCs per sample. V lost 5 bases and J lost 10; bases outside the gene matches: 5. The CDR3 spans 13 residues. The study, taken as a whole, reports: Not knowing donor CMV status may have confounded expanded clonotype changes.

The sample comprised blood. The clonotype was recovered from a man aged 25-45 years in good health. The rearrangement joins TRBV12-3 or TRBV12-4 to TRBJ2-1, with 10 bases lining up with TRBD2. The CDR3 region has the DNA TGTGCCAGCAGTGTCCGACTAGCGGGCGAGCAGTTCTTC. Amino acids: CASSVRLAGEQFF.